This TCR beta chain was identified in a study of sequential checkpoint blockade in melanoma. Across the study: Arm A got nivolumab then ipilimumab; arm B the reverse, 1:1.

Using immunoSEQ multiplex PCR, the repertoire was profiled, and TCRdb retains in-frame clones only, with some absent. The table includes fewer than 30,000 clones, approximately 80% detected once. The treatment is: randomized to nivolumab then ipilimumab (arm A) or the reverse (arm B). Patients had received no earlier DNA-damaging chemotherapy. The CDR3 length is 19 residues. This receptor was obtained from a human donor with melanoma. The J gene is TRBJ2-6, the V gene TRBV12-1; the D call in the table, TRBD1, was not verified against the DNA. TRBV12-1 is given as a pseudogene. Sequencing used CD8+ T cells sorted from blood (inferred from file names), obtained from a patient given nivolumab and ipilimumab in sequence. The chain's CDR3 is CASSRLLVIGQSRANVLTF. CDR3 sequence (DNA): TGTGCCAGCAGCCGGTTGCTTGTTATAGGACAAAGTCGGGCCAACGTCCTGACTTTC.